This is a list of T cell receptor beta chains from one sample in a study of blood T cell repertoires in COVID-19. Data came from immunoSEQ multiplex PCR; TCRdb stores just in-frame clones and leaves some out. Found here are 190,000 or so clones, around 90% of them singletons; the top ten hold approximately 2.5%. The source material was peripheral blood. The source is a man aged 40-55 years with active or convalescent COVID-19. CDR3s include the opening cysteine and the closing phenylalanine or tryptophan. Fields, in order: J gene, V gene, clone size, D gene, CDR3 DNA, CDR3 protein. A D gene is named only where the DNA matches it firmly. Clone size is shown for a subset of rows, as once, few, many or a class of expanded clone.

J: TRBJ2-3
V: TRBV3-1/TRBV3-2
size: -
D: -
DNA: TGTGCCAGCAGCCTAGGCGGAGATACGCAGTATTTT
CDR3: CASSLGGDTQYF

J: TRBJ1-5
V: TRBV6-6
size: -
D: -
DNA: TGTGCCACCGGGACATTCGAGAATCAGCCCCAGCATTTT
CDR3: CATGTFENQPQHF

J: TRBJ2-7
V: TRBV5-8
size: few
D: TRBD2
DNA: TGTGCCAGCAGCGCGGAATACAGCGGGACCTACGAGCAGTACTTC
CDR3: CASSAEYSGTYEQYF

J: TRBJ2-2
V: TRBV7-2
size: -
D: TRBD1
DNA: TGTGCCAGCAGTCCCGGACAGGGGCCCGGGGAGCTGTTTTTT
CDR3: CASSPGQGPGELFF

J: TRBJ1-2
V: TRBV9
size: -
D: TRBD1
DNA: TGTGCCAGCAGCGACCGGGACAGCTATGGCTACACCTTC
CDR3: CASSDRDSYGYTF

J: TRBJ2-1
V: TRBV12-3/TRBV12-4
size: -
D: -
DNA: TGTGCCAGCAGTTTCGTAGCTCTGAGTGAGCAGTTCTTC
CDR3: CASSFVALSEQFF

J: TRBJ2-3
V: TRBV9
size: -
D: TRBD2
DNA: TGTGCCAGCAGCTCTGGAGCGGGGGGGACCACAGATACGCAGTATTTT
CDR3: CASSSGAGGTTDTQYF

J: TRBJ2-3
V: TRBV5-1
size: few
D: TRBD2
DNA: TGCGCCAGCAGCTCGGGACTAGCAACAGATACGCAGTATTTT
CDR3: CASSSGLATDTQYF

J: TRBJ1-3
V: TRBV19
size: -
D: -
DNA: TGTGCCAGTACCCTGGACAACTCTGGAAACACCATATATTTT
CDR3: CASTLDNSGNTIYF

J: TRBJ2-7
V: TRBV27
size: few
D: -
DNA: TGTGCCAGCAGTACGACAGGCCCTAACTACGAGCAGTACTTC
CDR3: CASSTTGPNYEQYF

J: TRBJ1-1
V: TRBV27
size: -
D: TRBD1
DNA: TGTGCCAGCAGTTTATCGGGGGGACAGAGTTTCGGAGCTTTCTTT
CDR3: CASSLSGGQSFGAFF

J: TRBJ1-6
V: TRBV9
size: -
D: TRBD1
DNA: TGTGCCAGCAGCGTAGAGGGACAGGGATCATCACCCCTCCACTTT
CDR3: CASSVEGQGSSPLHF

J: TRBJ2-5
V: TRBV28
size: -
D: TRBD2
DNA: TGTGCCAGCAGACCGCCAACCGGGACTAGGAACCAAGAGACCCAGTACTTC
CDR3: CASRPPTGTRNQETQYF

J: TRBJ2-2
V: TRBV5-5
size: -
D: -
DNA: TGTGCCAGCAGCTTGCTAGTGGAGAACACCGGGGAGCTGTTTTTT
CDR3: CASSLLVENTGELFF

J: TRBJ1-5
V: TRBV6-6
size: -
D: -
DNA: TGTGCCAGCACTCGACAGGTCAATCAGCCCCAGCATTTT
CDR3: CASTRQVNQPQHF

J: TRBJ1-2
V: TRBV19
size: -
D: TRBD1
DNA: TGTGCCAGTCAGTCCGCCGGGACAGGGAACTATGGCTACACCTTC
CDR3: CASQSAGTGNYGYTF

J: TRBJ1-1
V: TRBV28
size: -
D: TRBD1
DNA: TGTGCCAGCAGTTTAGGGTCAGGGGGAAGTGGTGAAGCTTTCTTT
CDR3: CASSLGSGGSGEAFF

J: TRBJ2-6
V: TRBV9
size: -
D: -
DNA: TGTGCCAGCAGCACTGGGGGGTCCGGGGCCAACGTCCTGACTTTC
CDR3: CASSTGGSGANVLTF

J: TRBJ1-1
V: TRBV5-1
size: -
D: -
DNA: TGCGCCAGCAGCCCGTACGGGGGGAACACTGAAGCTTTCTTT
CDR3: CASSPYGGNTEAFF

J: TRBJ2-7
V: TRBV11-2
size: -
D: -
DNA: TGTGCCAGCAGCCCCCAGGCCTACGAGCAGTACTTC
CDR3: CASSPQAYEQYF

J: TRBJ1-2
V: TRBV7-9
size: few
D: -
DNA: TGTGCCAGCAGCGAGAGATATGGCTACACCTTC
CDR3: CASSERYGYTF

J: TRBJ2-1
V: TRBV10-3
size: -
D: TRBD1
DNA: TGTGCCATCAGTGACCCTCGCGAGGACAGGGGTGGAAATGAGCAGTTCTTC
CDR3: CAISDPREDRGGNEQFF

J: TRBJ1-5
V: TRBV10-2
size: -
D: -
DNA: TGCGCCAGCAGACCAGGCTATAGCAATCAGCCCCAGCATTTT
CDR3: CASRPGYSNQPQHF

J: TRBJ2-1
V: TRBV7-2
size: -
D: -
DNA: TGTGCCAGCAGCTTAGTTGGGGCCCTTCAAGGGAATGAGCAGTTCTTC
CDR3: CASSLVGALQGNEQFF

J: TRBJ2-7
V: TRBV1
size: -
D: -
DNA: TGCACCAGCAGCCAAGCATGTCCTAGCGGGGGCTACGAGCAGTACTTC
CDR3: CTSSQACPSGGYEQYF

J: TRBJ1-2
V: TRBV19
size: -
D: -
DNA: TGTGCCACCTCTAGAGGCTATGGCTACACCTTC
CDR3: CATSRGYGYTF

J: TRBJ2-4
V: TRBV18
size: -
D: TRBD1
DNA: TGTGCCAGCTCACCTGGGACAGGGACCTTAGCCAAAAACATTCAGTACTTC
CDR3: CASSPGTGTLAKNIQYF

J: TRBJ2-7
V: TRBV27
size: -
D: -
DNA: TGTGCCAGCAGCCTCCGCCCTAACCACGAGCAGTACTTC
CDR3: CASSLRPNHEQYF

J: TRBJ1-2
V: TRBV28
size: -
D: TRBD1
DNA: TGTGCCAGCAGTTCGCCGGGGACAGGGGATGGCTACACCTTC
CDR3: CASSSPGTGDGYTF

J: TRBJ1-1
V: TRBV9
size: -
D: TRBD1
DNA: TGTGCCAGCAGCGGGACAGGGGGGAACACTGAAGCTTTCTTT
CDR3: CASSGTGGNTEAFF

J: TRBJ1-5
V: TRBV7-9
size: -
D: -
DNA: TGTGCCAGCAGCTTGGACGAGGGTCAGCCCCAGCATTTT
CDR3: CASSLDEGQPQHF

J: TRBJ1-3
V: TRBV7-6
size: -
D: -
DNA: TGTGCCAGCAGCTACGGCAGGGGAAGCTCTGGAAACACCATATATTTT
CDR3: CASSYGRGSSGNTIYF

J: TRBJ2-1
V: TRBV18
size: -
D: -
DNA: TGTGCCAGCTCACCATTCAGGGATGACAATGAGCAGTTCTTC
CDR3: CASSPFRDDNEQFF

J: TRBJ2-1
V: TRBV9
size: -
D: -
DNA: TGTGCCAGCAGCGCCACGGCGGGCGTTGAGCAGTTCTTC
CDR3: CASSATAGVEQFF

J: TRBJ2-3
V: TRBV28
size: -
D: -
DNA: TGTGCCAGCAGGGACTCCAGCACAGATACGCAGTATTTT
CDR3: CASRDSSTDTQYF

J: TRBJ2-3
V: TRBV5-1
size: -
D: -
DNA: TGCGCCAGCAGCTTGCGGACAGACTCCACAGATACGCAGTATTTT
CDR3: CASSLRTDSTDTQYF

J: TRBJ2-7
V: TRBV12-3/TRBV12-4
size: -
D: -
DNA: TGTGCCAGCAGTTCCGAGCCGAAATACGAGCAGTACTTC
CDR3: CASSSEPKYEQYF

J: TRBJ1-2
V: TRBV5-6
size: -
D: TRBD1
DNA: TGTGCCAGCAGCTTGATGGGACAGGGAATGAATGGCTACACCTTC
CDR3: CASSLMGQGMNGYTF

J: TRBJ1-2
V: TRBV12-3/TRBV12-4
size: -
D: -
DNA: TGTGCCAGCAGTGCTCAGGTTAACTATGGCTACACCTTC
CDR3: CASSAQVNYGYTF

J: TRBJ2-6
V: TRBV13
size: -
D: -
DNA: TGTGTCAGCAGCCAAATGGCCACAGGGTTAATTCCTGGGGCCAACGTCCTGACTTTC
CDR3: CVSSQMATGLIPGANVLTF

J: TRBJ2-5
V: TRBV5-1
size: -
D: -
DNA: TGCGCCAGCAGCGATCAGGGACCTTTGGGGGGGACCCAGTACTTC
CDR3: CASSDQGPLGGTQYF

J: TRBJ2-6
V: TRBV5-4
size: -
D: TRBD1
DNA: TGTGCCAGCAGCTTTTTTCAGGGACAGGTCCTTTCTGGGGCCAACGTCCTGACTTTC
CDR3: CASSFFQGQVLSGANVLTF

J: TRBJ2-1
V: TRBV11-2
size: -
D: -
DNA: TGTGCCAGCAGCTTAGATCAGGGCTATGAGCAGTTCTTC
CDR3: CASSLDQGYEQFF

J: TRBJ2-3
V: TRBV5-4
size: -
D: -
DNA: TGTGCCAGCAGTTATGAGCTAGGGGACACAGATACGCAGTATTTT
CDR3: CASSYELGDTDTQYF

J: TRBJ1-2
V: TRBV14
size: -
D: TRBD1
DNA: TGTGCCAGCAGCCCATACAGGGGGCAGGCCTATGGCTACACCTTC
CDR3: CASSPYRGQAYGYTF

J: TRBJ1-1
V: TRBV9
size: -
D: -
DNA: TGTGCCAGCAGCGTATCCGGGAACACTGAAGCTTTCTTT
CDR3: CASSVSGNTEAFF

J: TRBJ2-5
V: TRBV7-6
size: -
D: TRBD2
DNA: TGTGCCAGCAGCTGGGCGGGTCCCAGGCGGGGGGCACAAGAGACCCAGTACTTC
CDR3: CASSWAGPRRGAQETQYF

J: TRBJ2-2
V: TRBV7-6
size: few
D: -
DNA: TGTGCCAGCAGCTTACGGTCCGCGAACACCGGGGAGCTGTTTTTT
CDR3: CASSLRSANTGELFF

J: TRBJ1-5
V: TRBV9
size: -
D: -
DNA: TGTGCCAGCAGCGTAGCGGGGGACGACAATCAGCCCCAGCATTTT
CDR3: CASSVAGDDNQPQHF

J: TRBJ1-1
V: TRBV6-1
size: -
D: -
DNA: TGTGCCAGCAGTGACAGGTCCGAAGCTTTCTTT
CDR3: CASSDRSEAFF

J: TRBJ2-2
V: TRBV18
size: -
D: TRBD2
DNA: TGTGCCAGCTCACCTCCGACTAGCGGGGGGAACACCGGGGAGCTGTTTTTT
CDR3: CASSPPTSGGNTGELFF

J: TRBJ2-1
V: TRBV7-2
size: once
D: TRBD2
DNA: TGTGCCAGCACTTCTAGCGGGGGGATGCCTGGTAATGAGCAGTTCTTC
CDR3: CASTSSGGMPGNEQFF

J: TRBJ1-5
V: TRBV6-5
size: -
D: -
DNA: TGTGCCAGCAGTTACGGCCGGGGGTTTCAGCCCCAGCATTTT
CDR3: CASSYGRGFQPQHF

J: TRBJ1-5
V: TRBV6-5
size: -
D: -
DNA: TGTGCCAGCAGTTACTACGGGAATCAGCCCCAGCATTTT
CDR3: CASSYYGNQPQHF

J: TRBJ2-3
V: TRBV5-4
size: -
D: -
DNA: TGTGCCAGCAGCATGACAGATGGGGGCACAGATACGCAGTATTTT
CDR3: CASSMTDGGTDTQYF